A single sample gave rise to the 32 T cell receptor beta chains below, sequenced in a study of T cell responses to AZD1222 COVID-19 vaccine. Clones were read by immunoSEQ multiplex PCR, and TCRdb kept only the in-frame ones, dropping some. Of some 150,000 clones in the sample, roughly 91% were seen once. The sequenced sample was peripheral blood, obtained on day 0 of AZD1222 vaccination. The receptors here all came from an adult in good health.

The V gene is TRBV5-6, the J gene TRBJ1-1; D remains unclear. The V gene's germline CDR1 is SGHDT and CDR2 YYEEEE. The CDR3 totals 13 residues. The V end lost 0 bases, the J end lost 7 bases, and 10 bases lay between the germline ends. The CDR3 DNA is TGTGCCAGCAGCTTGGCTGGGGTGGATGAAGCTTTCTTT. Its protein is CASSLAGVDEAFF.

This clone has just a few counts. The chain combines TRBV5-4 with TRBJ1-2; D is unclear. This CDR3 spans 13 amino acids. Germline loops: CDR1 SGHNT, CDR2 YYREEE (reference sequence). V lost 0 bases, J lost 2 bases, and 5 bases lay in between. The CDR3 loop reads CASSLVQNYGYTF. Written as DNA, the CDR3 is TGTGCCAGCAGCTTGGTACAGAACTATGGCTACACCTTC.

The V gene is TRBV5-1, the J gene TRBJ2-7; D is perhaps TRBD1 (6 bases). The germline V gene encodes CDR1 SGHRS and CDR2 YFSETQ. Trimming took 3 bases from V and 0 from J, leaving 16 bases between them. CDR3 length: 16 residues. CDR3 sequence: CASSSPGEKSSYEQYF. The CDR3 DNA follows: TGCGCCAGCAGCTCTCCAGGGGAGAAGAGCTCCTACGAGCAGTACTTC.

This chain joins TRBV5-1 and TRBJ1-6; tentative D call: TRBD1 (6 bases). CDR3 length: 16 amino acids. CDR1 is SGHRS, CDR2 YFSETQ, per germline. V dropped 0 bases and J dropped 7 bases, with 14 bases sitting between them. The CDR3 nucleotides are TGCGCCAGCAGCTTGGAGGCGACAGGCCGAAATTCACCCCTCCACTTT. Residues: CASSLEATGRNSPLHF. Full variable domain (outside the CDR3, taken from reference TRBV5-1 and TRBJ1-6): KAGVTQTPRYLIKTRGQQVTLSCSPISGHRSVSWYQQTPGQGLQFLFEYFSETQRNKGNFPGRFSGRQFSNSRSEMNVSTLELGDSALYLCASSLEATGRNSPLHFGNGTRLTVT.

The J gene is TRBJ1-1, the V gene TRBV7-9; possible D gene TRBD1, 6 bases. CDR3 length equals 16 residues. Germline lookup yields CDR1 SEHNR and CDR2 FQNEAQ (reference sequence). V was shortened by 1 base and J by 10 bases, with 22 bases between the two germline ends. The CDR3 nucleotides read TGTGCCAGCAGCTTAGTGGACAGTCAGTCTTCGGAGGGAGCTTTCTTT. Translated, it gives CASSLVDSQSSEGAFF.

The sample holds one count of this clone. The chain joins TRBV20-1 to TRBJ2-7; 7 nucleotides match TRBD2. CDR1 is DFQATT and CDR2 is SNEGSKA in the germline V gene (reference sequence). The CDR3 is 17 amino acids. The V and J ends lost 3 bases and 3 bases, in that order; junction bases with no gene match: 17. CDR3 DNA sequence: TGCAGTGCTAGTGCCCCCTCCCCCAGCGGGGCAGTCTACGAGCAGTACTTC. Translation: CSASAPSPSGAVYEQYF.

V usage is TRBV5-1 and J usage is TRBJ2-7; D ambiguous. In germline, CDR1 is SGHRS, CDR2 YFSETQ. The V end was cut by 4 bases, the J end by 0 bases, with 11 bases between. There are 14 residues in the CDR3. CDR3 sequence reads: CASSRTASSYEQYF. The CDR3 region has the DNA TGCGCCAGCAGCCGGACGGCTAGCTCCTACGAGCAGTACTTC.

CDR3: CAWSVLGGYTEAFF. CDR3 bases: TGTGCCTGGAGTGTTCTAGGGGGTTACACTGAAGCTTTCTTT. The chain recombines TRBV30 with TRBJ1-1; D perhaps matches TRBD1 (6 bases). Germline V gives CDR1 GTSNPN, CDR2 SVGIG (reference sequence). The germline V and J ends were trimmed by 0 bases and 3 bases, with 11 bases remaining between them. CDR3 length: 14 residues.

The V and J genes are TRBV11-2 and TRBJ1-1; TRBD1 aligns across 7 bases. The CDR3 is made up of 16 amino acids. Germline V lookup: CDR1 SGHAT, CDR2 FQNNGV. J gave up 0 bases and V 0 bases, and 4 bases lay outside the gene matches. The CDR3 DNA sequence: TGTGCCAGCAGCTTAGAACAGGGGAGGCTGAACACTGAAGCTTTCTTT. This codes for CASSLEQGRLNTEAFF. Together with reference TRBV11-2 and TRBJ1-1, the CDR3 gives the full variable domain: EAGVAQSPRYKIIEKRQSVAFWCNPISGHATLYWYQQILGQGPKLLIQFQNNGVVDDSQLPKDRFSAERLKGVDSTLKIQPAKLEDSAVYLCASSLEQGRLNTEAFFGQGTRLTVV.

The rearrangement uses TRBV2 and TRBJ2-7, with D perhaps given as TRBD1 or TRBD2 (5 bases each). V lost 4 bases to trimming and J lost 3 bases, with 16 bases between them. CDR3 size: 15 residues. The germline V gene encodes CDR1 SNHLY and CDR2 FYNNEI. The CDR3 DNA reads as TGTGCCAGCAGTGCTACCCCGGGACGGCTCTACGAGCAGTACTTC. This codes for CASSATPGRLYEQYF.

The CDR3 region has the DNA TGTGCCAGCAGCGTAGAGGGGCGGCCGTCCTCTGGAAACACCATATATTTT. Translating it yields CASSVEGRPSSGNTIYF. V usage is TRBV9 and J usage is TRBJ1-3; D might be TRBD1 (5 bases). CDR1 is SGDLS and CDR2 is YYNGEE in the germline V gene. This CDR3 region has 17 residues. Between the trimmed V and J ends, which lost 0 bases and 0 bases, there was a span of 13 bases.

The chain uses TRBV2 and TRBJ2-5; 9 bases align to TRBD2. CDR1 and CDR2 from the germline V gene are SNHLY and FYNNEI. The CDR3 has 14 amino acids. V lost 4 bases, J lost 5 bases, and 5 bases stayed unmatched. CDR3 nucleotide sequence: TGTGCCAGCAGTGGGCTAGCGGGGAAGGAGACCCAGTACTTC. Encoded protein: CASSGLAGKETQYF.

This chain links TRBV29-1 with TRBJ2-1; TRBD2 aligns across 10 bases. CDR3 length: 15 amino acids. The V and J ends lost 7 bases and 8 bases, in that order; junction bases with no gene match: 14. In germline, CDR1 is SQVTM, CDR2 ANQGSEA. CDR3 region: CSAFTGLAGEDEQFF. The CDR3 DNA sequence: TGCAGCGCCTTTACGGGGCTAGCGGGAGAGGATGAGCAGTTCTTC.

The chain employs TRBV7-9 and TRBJ2-4; no firm D call. V lost 3 bases to trimming and J lost 8 bases, with 14 bases between them. This CDR3 comprises 14 residues. Per germline, CDR1 SEHNR and CDR2 FQNEAQ (reference sequence). CDR3 sequence reads: CASSFPPAVHIQYF. CDR3 DNA sequence: TGTGCCAGCAGCTTCCCGCCGGCTGTCCACATTCAGTACTTC.

The genes are TRBV3-1 (or the pseudogene TRBV3-2) and TRBJ1-5, with D perhaps TRBD1 (5 bases). The CDR3 contains 16 residues. Germline V gives CDR1 LGHDT, CDR2 YNNKEL (reference sequence). Between the trimmed V and J ends, which lost 4 bases and 2 bases, there was a span of 15 bases. Here the CDR3 reads CASSLSGARGNQPQHF. CDR3 nucleotides: TGTGCCAGCAGCCTCTCTGGGGCGCGGGGCAATCAGCCCCAGCATTTT.

CDR3 DNA sequence: TGCGCCAGCAGCCAAGAGAGGGCTAGCGCGCGTTACGGGGAGCTGTTTTTT. It yields the protein CASSQERASARYGELFF. This rearrangement joins TRBV4-1 to TRBJ2-2; TRBD2 might be the D (6 bases). CDR1 MGHRA and CDR2 YSYEKL come from the germline V gene. Trimming stripped 0 bases from V and 7 bases from J, with 18 bases between. This CDR3 comprises 17 residues.

J is TRBJ2-1 and V is TRBV5-4, with D possibly matching TRBD2 (7 bases). V lost 5 bases and J 5 bases, leaving 20 bases between the germline ends. CDR1 is SGHNT, CDR2 YYREEE, per germline (reference sequence). This CDR3 contains 16 residues. The CDR3 sequence: CASRPRGAAGHNEQFF. For the CDR3, the DNA is TGTGCCAGCAGGCCTCGGGGGGCCGCCGGTCACAATGAGCAGTTCTTC.

A single count supports this clone. The J gene is TRBJ1-4, the V gene TRBV15; D call uncertain. The CDR3 extends over 15 amino acids. Looked up from germline, CDR1 is LNHNV and CDR2 is YYDKDF (reference sequence). V was clipped by 1 base and J by 6 bases, with 12 bases between them. CDR3 coding DNA: TGTGCCACCAGCAGAGCCAGGCGTTTAGATGAAAAACTGTTTTTT. The encoded protein is CATSRARRLDEKLFF.

The rearrangement uses TRBV27 and TRBJ1-1, with 9 bases fitting TRBD1. The CDR3 has 15 residues. J gave up 2 bases and V 3 bases, and 4 bases lay outside the gene matches. Germline values: CDR1 MNHEY, CDR2 SMNVEV (reference sequence). The CDR3 is CASSLGDRDNTEAFF. DNA for the CDR3: TGTGCCAGCAGTTTGGGGGACAGGGACAACACTGAAGCTTTCTTT.

This clone was recorded only once. V gene TRBV5-1 combines with J gene TRBJ2-2, with D tentatively TRBD1 (6 bases). Per germline, CDR1 SGHRS and CDR2 YFSETQ. Between the trimmed V and J ends, which lost 2 bases and 4 bases, there was a span of 12 bases. CDR3 length: 15 residues. Written as DNA, the CDR3 is TGCGCCAGCAGCTTACCAGGGGCGGGCACCGGGGAGCTGTTTTTT. Translating gives CASSLPGAGTGELFF.

The gene calls are TRBV13 and TRBJ2-7, with 10 positions matching TRBD1. CDR1 and CDR2 (germline): PRHDT, FYEKMQ (reference sequence). J lost 2 bases, V lost 4 bases, and 8 bases had no gene match. This CDR3 has 16 residues. CDR3 DNA sequence: TGTGCCAGCAGCTCGGCCGGGACAGGGGTCACCTACGAGCAGTACTTC. It translates to CASSSAGTGVTYEQYF.

Here the CDR3 reads CASSFGLVSEQYF. The CDR3 DNA is TGTGCCAGCAGCTTTGGACTTGTAAGCGAGCAGTACTTC. The V and J genes are TRBV5-6 and TRBJ2-7; tentatively, D is TRBD2 (5 bases). This CDR3 has 13 amino acids. In germline, CDR1 is SGHDT, CDR2 YYEEEE. V shed 2 bases and J shed 6 bases, with 12 bases lying between them. Based on the CDR3 plus reference TRBV5-6 and TRBJ2-7, the full variable domain is DAGVTQSPTHLIKTRGQQVTLRCSPKSGHDTVSWYQQALGQGPQFIFQYYEEEERQRGNFPDRFSGHQFPNYSSELNVNALLLGDSALYLCASSFGLVSEQYFGPGTRLTVT.

V usage is TRBV28 and J usage is TRBJ2-7; a possible D gene is TRBD1 (6 bases). With 5 bases removed from V and 1 base from J, the gap between germline ends came to 27 bases. The CDR3 is 19 amino acids. Per the germline V gene, CDR1 is MDHEN and CDR2 is SYDVKM. The CDR3 is CASSPTLRDRQRHSYEQYF. The DNA of the CDR3 is TGTGCCAGCAGTCCGACCCTCAGAGACAGGCAACGCCATTCCTACGAGCAGTACTTC.

V and J are TRBV5-6 and TRBJ1-1, with D perhaps matching TRBD1 (6 bases). This CDR3 has 18 residues. Germline CDR1 and CDR2: SGHDT and YYEEEE. The ends were cut back, 4 bases at V and 0 bases at J, with 22 bases in the middle. CDR3 coding DNA: TGTGCCAGCAGCACCCCCGCGGGGGGGGGCGGAATGAACACTGAAGCTTTCTTT. This encodes CASSTPAGGGGMNTEAFF.

Only one count was recorded for this clone. This chain uses TRBV6-5 with TRBJ2-7, with 8 nucleotides matching TRBD1. Losses at the gene ends were 7 bases for V and 0 bases for J; bases not matched to a gene: 2. CDR1 MNHEY and CDR2 SVGAGI come from the germline V gene. The CDR3 is 13 amino acids. CDR3 sequence (DNA): TGTGCCAGCACGACAGGGGTCTCCTACGAGCAGTACTTC. It codes for CASTTGVSYEQYF.

The V call is TRBV4-1, the J call TRBJ2-4; 7 nucleotides agree with TRBD1. CDR1 is MGHRA, CDR2 YSYEKL, per germline. Trimming took 1 base from V and 5 from J; bases not matched to a gene: 8. This CDR3 has 16 residues. The CDR3 loop is CASSQVYRGRENIQYF. CDR3 DNA: TGCGCCAGCAGCCAAGTCTACAGGGGAAGGGAAAACATTCAGTACTTC.

This chain connects TRBV9 to TRBJ1-4; weak D call: TRBD1 (5 bases). The CDR3 loop spans 15 amino acids. The germline V and J ends were trimmed by 2 bases and 7 bases, with 15 bases remaining between them. Per the germline V gene, CDR1 is SGDLS and CDR2 is YYNGEE. The CDR3 DNA reads TGTGCCAGCAGCGTTGGGACGGCTATGAGTGAAAAACTGTTTTTT. It yields the protein CASSVGTAMSEKLFF.

The V and J genes are TRBV5-1 and TRBJ2-3, with 10 bases fitting TRBD1. This CDR3 is 16 amino acids long. With 4 bases clipped from V and 0 bases from J, the junction kept 5 bases outside the gene matches. The V gene's germline CDR1 is SGHRS and CDR2 YFSETQ. CDR3 amino acids: CASSLEDRGSTDTQYF. For the CDR3, the DNA is TGCGCCAGCAGCCTCGAGGACAGGGGGAGCACAGATACGCAGTATTTT. Complete variable domain (other parts from reference TRBV5-1 and TRBJ2-3): KAGVTQTPRYLIKTRGQQVTLSCSPISGHRSVSWYQQTPGQGLQFLFEYFSETQRNKGNFPGRFSGRQFSNSRSEMNVSTLELGDSALYLCASSLEDRGSTDTQYFGPGTRLTVL.

The V call is TRBV5-1, the J call TRBJ1-6; no definite D call. CDR1 is SGHRS, CDR2 YFSETQ, per germline. The CDR3 extends over 17 amino acids. Trimming took off 4 bases at V and 0 bases at J, with 14 bases between the two ends. For the CDR3, the DNA is TGCGCCAGCAGCCCCGACTTGGATAGCTCCTATAATTCACCCCTCCACTTT. This sequence encodes CASSPDLDSSYNSPLHF.

The V call is TRBV6-5, the J call TRBJ1-6; D is ambiguous. CDR1 and CDR2 from the germline V gene are MNHEY and SVGAGI. Trimming took off 2 bases at V and 10 bases at J, with 15 bases between the two ends. The CDR3 totals 15 residues. The CDR3 DNA reads as TGTGCCAGCAGTTACAATAGGAGGATGGAGTCACCCCTCCACTTT. Amino acids: CASSYNRRMESPLHF.

The CDR3 sequence is CASSRSSYNSPLHF. Written as DNA, the CDR3 is TGTGCCAGCAGCCGGAGCTCCTATAATTCACCCCTCCACTTT. The chain carries TRBV7-6 and TRBJ1-6; D call uncertain. This CDR3 contains 14 residues. Germline CDR1 is SGHVS and CDR2 is FNYEAQ. Trimming took 5 bases from V and 0 from J, leaving 5 bases between them. The variable domain in full, completed from reference TRBV7-6 and TRBJ1-6, reads GAGVSQSPRYKVTKRGQDVALRCDPISGHVSLYWYRQALGQGPEFLTYFNYEAQQDKSGLPNDRFSAERPEGSISTLTIQRTEQRDSAMYRCASSRSSYNSPLHFGNGTRLTVT.

This chain connects TRBV6-5 to TRBJ1-2; no clear D gene. Trimming stripped 0 bases from V and 0 bases from J, with 5 bases between. The CDR3 is 14 residues long. From germline, CDR1 is MNHEY and CDR2 SVGAGI. In DNA form, the CDR3 reads TGTGCCAGCAGTTACTCGCCCTCTAACTATGGCTACACCTTC. It specifies CASSYSPSNYGYTF.